The 30 T cell receptor beta chains in this list originate from one sample, sequenced in a study of response to subunit inactivated influenza vaccine. Each CDR3 protein is one row after TCRdb ran MiXCR on the RT-PCR reads. The table shows almost 600,000 distinct CDR3 sequences, with around 15% occurring only once. This material consisted of PBMCs from blood, taken 11 to 12 days after vaccination. All receptors derive from a man between 45 and 60 years old who received an inactivated influenza vaccine.

The chain links TRBV7-2 to TRBJ2-3, with D possibly matching TRBD2 (6 bases). The CDR3 length is 16 residues. Per the germline V gene, CDR1 is SGHTA and CDR2 is FQGNSA. V lost 2 bases and J lost 1, with 13 bases in between. The CDR3 loop reads CASSLIVGEGTDTQYF. CDR3 bases: TGTGCCAGCAGCTTAATTGTGGGGGAGGGCACAGATACGCAGTATTTT.

Only a few counts were recorded for this clonotype. The rearrangement uses TRBV7-2 and TRBJ2-2, with 9 positions matching TRBD1. This CDR3 is built from 14 residues. From germline, CDR1 is SGHTA and CDR2 FQGNSA. Trimming took 5 bases from V and 5 from J; bases not matched to a gene: 3. The CDR3 protein is CASSVQGATGELFF. For the CDR3, the DNA is TGTGCCAGCAGCGTACAGGGGGCAACCGGGGAGCTGTTTTTT.

This clonotype showed up just a few times. V gene TRBV20-1 combines with J gene TRBJ2-3; 11 bases are shared with TRBD2. V was clipped by 3 bases and J by 2 bases; unmatched bases: 4. In germline, CDR1 is DFQATT, CDR2 SNEGSKA (reference sequence). This CDR3 is built from 15 residues. CDR3 sequence reads: CSARRTSGYTDTQYF. The CDR3 region has the DNA TGCAGTGCTAGGAGGACTAGCGGGTACACAGATACGCAGTATTTT.

This clonotype appeared a few times. CDR3 DNA sequence: TGTGCCAGCAAGACGGAGCCGAACAATGAGCAGTTCTTC. Translated, it gives CASKTEPNNEQFF. V usage is TRBV12-3 or TRBV12-4 and J usage is TRBJ2-1; D not certain. V shed 7 bases and J shed 5 bases, with 12 bases lying between them. The CDR3 extends over 13 amino acids.

The genes are TRBV28 and TRBJ2-3, with D perhaps matching TRBD2 (5 bases). The CDR3 is 19 amino acids. Trimming removed 6 bases at V and 2 bases at J, with 27 bases between. The germline V gene has CDR1 MDHEN and CDR2 SYDVKM. The chain's CDR3 is CASSLIRGRAGTTTDTQYF. The DNA of the CDR3 is TGTGCCAGCAGCCTAATACGCGGGCGGGCGGGCACAACCACAGATACGCAGTATTTT.

This clonotype appeared a few times. The gene calls are TRBV28 and TRBJ2-1; D may be TRBD1 (5 bases). This CDR3 region has 11 residues. Per the germline V gene, CDR1 is MDHEN and CDR2 is SYDVKM. With 6 bases removed from V and 9 bases from J, the gap between germline ends came to 9 bases. This CDR3 is CASRAQGEQFF. CDR3 bases: TGTGCCAGCAGAGCCCAGGGTGAGCAGTTCTTC. The full variable domain, completed using reference TRBV28 and TRBJ2-1, is DVKVTQSSRYLVKRTGEKVFLECVQDMDHENMFWYRQDPGLGLRLIYFSYDVKMKEKGDIPEGYSVSREKKERFSLILESASTNQTSMYLCASRAQGEQFFGPGTRLTVL.

The chain has TRBV18 and TRBJ2-7; TRBD1 matches 8 bases. With 0 bases clipped from V and 3 bases from J, the junction kept 4 bases outside the gene matches. The germline gives CDR1 KGHSH, CDR2 LQKENI. The CDR3 totals 15 residues. CDR3 sequence: CASSPPTGGNYEQYF. CDR3 bases: TGTGCCAGCTCACCACCTACAGGGGGTAACTACGAGCAGTACTTC. Using reference TRBV18 and TRBJ2-7 for the parts outside the CDR3, the full variable domain is NAGVMQNPRHLVRRRGQEARLRCSPMKGHSHVYWYRQLPEEGLKFMVYLQKENIIDESGMPKERFSAEFPKEGPSILRIQQVVRGDSAAYFCASSPPTGGNYEQYFGPGTRLTVT.

The chain combines TRBV20-1 with TRBJ2-4; no definite D call. There are 12 residues in the CDR3. Per germline, CDR1 DFQATT and CDR2 SNEGSKA (reference sequence). V lost 1 base and J 7 bases, leaving 8 bases between the germline ends. The CDR3, as DNA: TGCAGTGCTAGAGCTAGTGGGAACATTCAGTACTTC. Translation: CSARASGNIQYF.

This clonotype was recorded at least ten times. The chain joins TRBV24-1 to TRBJ2-1, with D perhaps TRBD2 (6 bases). CDR1 KGHDR and CDR2 SFDVKD come from the germline V gene. The CDR3 is 14 residues long. V lost 1 base to trimming and J lost 6 bases, with 9 bases between them. The CDR3 sequence: CATSDFMGGNEQFF. The CDR3 DNA follows: TGTGCCACCAGTGATTTCATGGGAGGCAATGAGCAGTTCTTC.

This clonotype occurred a few times. V and J are TRBV29-1 and TRBJ2-1; the match to TRBD2 covers 11 bases. Germline assignment: CDR1 SQVTM and CDR2 ANQGSEA. The CDR3 loop spans 17 amino acids. The V and J ends lost 3 bases and 0 bases, in that order; junction bases with no gene match: 7. CDR3 sequence (DNA): TGCAGCGTTGACACCCGAGGGACTAGCGGCTCCTACAATGAGCAGTTCTTC. Translated, it gives CSVDTRGTSGSYNEQFF.

This clonotype was counted at least ten times. This chain uses TRBV12-3 or TRBV12-4 with TRBJ1-4; tentative D call: TRBD1 (6 bases). The CDR3 spans 15 residues. V shed 2 bases and J shed 6 bases, with 13 bases lying between them. CDR3 sequence: CASSLSGGGHEKLFF. In DNA, the CDR3 is TGTGCCAGCAGTTTATCGGGGGGCGGGCATGAAAAACTGTTTTTT.

This clonotype was seen repeatedly, ten times or more. The gene calls are TRBV20-1 and TRBJ2-7; TRBD1 might be the D (5 bases). This CDR3 contains 15 residues. The germline V gene has CDR1 DFQATT and CDR2 SNEGSKA (reference sequence). Trimming cost V 4 bases and J 0 bases, with 16 bases left between them. The CDR3 reads CSATDWGGSSYEQYF. CDR3 in DNA: TGCAGTGCTACCGATTGGGGCGGAAGCTCCTACGAGCAGTACTTC.

The CDR3 DNA sequence: TGTGCCAGCAGCCTTGAAATTCGCCAGGGAGTAAACGAGCAGTACTTC. This codes for CASSLEIRQGVNEQYF. V gene TRBV4-2 combines with J gene TRBJ2-7; D may be TRBD1 or TRBD2 (5 bases each). Germline V gene sequence: CDR1 LGHNA, CDR2 YNFKEQ. V was pared by 4 bases and J by 5 bases, with 21 bases between. This CDR3 is built from 16 residues.

This clonotype turned up a few times. The chain carries TRBV25-1 and TRBJ2-7; the D call may be TRBD1 or TRBD2 (5 bases each). The CDR3 contains 15 residues. From germline, CDR1 is MGHDK and CDR2 SYGVNS. The V end lost 0 bases, the J end lost 2 bases, and 11 bases lay between the germline ends. CDR3 amino acids: CASSEYGTVTYEQYF. For the CDR3, the DNA is TGTGCCAGCAGTGAATATGGGACGGTAACCTACGAGCAGTACTTC.

With respect to this clonotype: The junction departs from the called germline gene at one end, perhaps through a read error. The chain combines TRBV29-1 with TRBJ2-5; possibly TRBD2 for D (6 bases). This CDR3 comprises 12 residues. CDR1 is SQVTM, CDR2 ANQGSEA, per germline. CDR3 nucleotide sequence: TGCAGCGTGGGGGGAGCCCAAAAGACCCAGTACTTC. This translates into CSVGGAQKTQYF.

This clonotype was seen a handful of times. The chain links TRBV7-6 to TRBJ2-5; 14 positions agree with TRBD2. V was pared by 0 bases and J by 9 bases, with 12 bases of the junction left unmatched. The CDR3 has 18 residues. Per germline, CDR1 SGHVS and CDR2 FNYEAQ. The CDR3 reads CASSLALSGLAGEVAQYF. CDR3 sequence (DNA): TGTGCCAGCAGCTTAGCGCTATCGGGACTAGCGGGAGAGGTGGCCCAGTACTTC.

Many counts were recorded for this clonotype. The chain recombines TRBV4-1 with TRBJ1-6; 7 bases map to TRBD1. The CDR3 has 16 residues. Germline loops: CDR1 MGHRA, CDR2 YSYEKL. Losses at the gene ends were 0 bases for V and 5 bases for J; bases not matched to a gene: 4. The CDR3 region has the DNA TGCGCCAGCAGCCAAGATGGGGGACAGAATAATTCACCCCTCCACTTT. It encodes CASSQDGGQNNSPLHF.

This clonotype has just a few counts. The genes are TRBV5-1 and TRBJ2-7; 7 nucleotides agree with TRBD1. In germline, CDR1 is SGHRS, CDR2 YFSETQ. J lost 3 bases, V lost 2 bases, and 5 bases had no gene match. CDR3 length equals 14 residues. For the CDR3, the DNA is TGCGCCAGCAGCTTAGGGACAGCTAACTACGAGCAGTACTTC. This encodes CASSLGTANYEQYF.

This clonotype was recorded many times. The rearrangement joins TRBV4-2 to TRBJ1-1, with D maybe TRBD1 (6 bases). CDR3 length: 15 amino acids. Germline V lookup: CDR1 LGHNA, CDR2 YNFKEQ. Trimming took 5 bases from V and 1 from J, leaving 14 bases between them. DNA of the CDR3: TGTGCCAGCAGCACCGAAGGGGGGAGGAACACTGAAGCTTTCTTT. It codes for CASSTEGGRNTEAFF.

This clonotype has only a few counts. V gene TRBV3-1 combines with J gene TRBJ2-5, with 10 bases that match TRBD2. V lost 0 bases and J lost 4; bases outside the gene matches: 8. CDR1 is LGHDT, CDR2 YNNKEL, per germline (reference sequence). CDR3 length equals 17 residues. CDR3 nucleotide sequence: TGTGCCAGCAGCCAAGAAATAGCGGGGGGCTGGGGAGAGACCCAGTACTTC. Protein product: CASSQEIAGGWGETQYF.

This clonotype was found once. The chain employs TRBV6-2 or TRBV6-3 and TRBJ2-6; tentative D call: TRBD1 (6 bases). Between the trimmed V and J ends, which lost 7 bases and 2 bases, there was a span of 15 bases. In germline, CDR1 is MNHEY, CDR2 SVGEGT. The CDR3 sequence is 16 residues long. In DNA form, the CDR3 reads TGTGCCAGCACTCGAGGGGGTTTGGCTGGGGCCAACGTCCTGACTTTC. Protein sequence: CASTRGGLAGANVLTF.

This clonotype was observed a handful of times. The V and J genes are TRBV11-3 and TRBJ2-1; TRBD1 matches at 9 bases. The trim removed 5 bases at V and 8 bases at J, leaving 7 bases unmatched. The CDR3 contains 14 residues. The germline V gene has CDR1 SGHNT and CDR2 YENEEA. CDR3 in DNA: TGTGCCAGCAGCCGGACGGGACAGGGACATGAGCAGTTCTTC. Translated: CASSRTGQGHEQFF.

This clonotype was observed a handful of times. This sequence joins TRBV10-3 and TRBJ1-3, with D unclear. Per germline, CDR1 ENHRY and CDR2 SYGVKD. V shed 2 bases and J shed 3 bases, with 5 bases lying between them. This CDR3 region has 13 residues. The chain's CDR3 is CAISEGSGNTIYF. The CDR3 bases are TGTGCCATCAGTGAGGGTAGTGGAAACACCATATATTTT.

This clonotype has more than one count but fewer than ten. V gene TRBV24-1 combines with J gene TRBJ2-3; no firm D call. The CDR3 runs to 16 residues. Per the germline V gene, CDR1 is KGHDR and CDR2 is SFDVKD. The V and J ends lost 3 bases and 2 bases respectively, with 14 bases between them. CDR3: CATSDPPRTNTDTQYF. Here the CDR3 DNA reads TGTGCCACCAGTGATCCCCCCAGGACGAACACAGATACGCAGTATTTT.

The chain is built from TRBV12-3 or TRBV12-4 and TRBJ2-1; 11 positions match TRBD1. The ends lost 6 bases at V and 4 bases at J; junction bases unmatched: 5. The CDR3 loop spans 15 amino acids. CDR3 nucleotides: TGTGCCAGCAGCACCGGACAGGGGGCGTACAATGAGCAGTTCTTC. This codes for CASSTGQGAYNEQFF.

CDR3 sequence reads: CSARELGGEKLFF. The CDR3 region has the DNA TGCAGTGCTAGAGAGCTGGGAGGAGAAAAACTGTTTTTT. The chain recombines TRBV20-1 with TRBJ1-4; unclear D gene. The V gene's germline CDR1 is DFQATT and CDR2 SNEGSKA (reference sequence). This CDR3 is built from 13 residues. Trimming took 0 bases from V and 8 from J, leaving 10 bases between them.

The genes are TRBV4-3 and TRBJ2-7, with a tentative D call TRBD2 (5 bases). With 1 base removed from V and 3 bases from J, the gap between germline ends came to 19 bases. Germline V CDR1 and CDR2: LGHNA, YSLEER. This CDR3 is built from 17 residues. CDR3 residues: CASSQVFFRGSFYEQYF. The CDR3 DNA follows: TGCGCCAGCAGCCAAGTGTTTTTCCGGGGAAGTTTCTACGAGCAGTACTTC.

This clonotype was counted only a few times. The chain couples TRBV7-6 to TRBJ2-7; 11 bases are a match to TRBD1. Germline CDR1 and CDR2: SGHVS and FNYEAQ. V was clipped by 1 base and J by 3 bases; unmatched bases: 11. The CDR3 runs 18 residues. For the CDR3, the DNA is TGTGCCAGCAGCTTAGTCCCCGGCGGACAGGGGGCTGACTACGAGCAGTACTTC. This translates into CASSLVPGGQGADYEQYF.

The chain couples TRBV28 to TRBJ2-3; 8 nucleotides align to TRBD1. V shed 6 bases and J 0 bases; nucleotides not matched to a gene: 14. Per the germline V gene, CDR1 is MDHEN and CDR2 is SYDVKM. There are 18 residues in the CDR3. The CDR3 reads CASSSTLGQGPSTDTQYF. The CDR3, as DNA: TGTGCCAGCAGCTCTACCCTAGGACAGGGTCCTAGCACAGATACGCAGTATTTT.

In this sample, this clonotype turned up a few times. The chain uses TRBV6-5 and TRBJ2-7, with D unresolved. The CDR3 covers 14 residues. Trimming pared 0 bases from V and 3 bases from J, leaving 9 bases between. Germline CDR1 reads MNHEY; CDR2 reads SVGAGI. The CDR3: CASSYSGRNYEQYF. DNA of the CDR3: TGTGCCAGCAGTTACTCGGGCAGGAACTACGAGCAGTACTTC.